Listed below are T cell receptor beta chains from one sample, sequenced in a study of shared clonotypes between healthy human individuals. TCRdb keeps only in-frame clones here, not all; method: immunoSEQ multiplex PCR. The data show over 2 million clones, with over 85% seen just once and roughly 1% held by the top ten. The sequencing sample was made of naive CD8+ T cells sorted from blood. Every receptor here comes from a man aged 18 to 29 in good health. Both conserved end residues are part of each CDR3. A D gene is named only where the DNA matches it firmly. Clone size is not always given. Where it is, it says once, few, many or a class for expanded clones.

TRBV27	TRBD1	-	TRBJ1-1	TGTGCCAGCAGTCCCTCGGGACAGGGGACTGAAGCTTTCTTT	CASSPSGQGTEAFF
TRBV30	-	-	TRBJ2-7	TGTGCCTGGAGTCAAGGGGTCTACGAGCAGTACTTC	CAWSQGVYEQYF
TRBV28	-	few	TRBJ2-7	TGTGCCAGCAGTTTAGGACAGAGCTACGAGCAGTACTTC	CASSLGQSYEQYF
TRBV2	TRBD1	-	TRBJ1-2	TGTGCCAGCAGTGAAGCGGCAGGGGGATTGTATGGCTACACCTTC	CASSEAAGGLYGYTF
TRBV6-6	-	-	TRBJ1-1	TGTGCCAGCTCTTTATGGGGGGTCGACACTGAAGCTTTCTTT	CASSLWGVDTEAFF
TRBV6-1	-	-	TRBJ2-2	TGTGCCAGCAGTGATTTTTTACCGAACACCGGGGAGCTGTTTTTT	CASSDFLPNTGELFF
TRBV5-6	-	-	TRBJ1-1	TGTGCCAGCAGCTGGGGGGCGGTGAACACTGAAGCTTTCTTT	CASSWGAVNTEAFF
TRBV19	-	-	TRBJ2-1	TGTGCCAGTAGTATAGAGGATGAGCAGTTCTTC	CASSIEDEQFF
TRBV4-1	-	-	TRBJ1-1	TGCGCCAGCAGCCAAGGGGGGGGCGCCGGCACTGAAGCTTTCTTT	CASSQGGGAGTEAFF
TRBV10-1	TRBD2	-	TRBJ2-1	TGCGCCAGCAGTGAGGGGACTAGCGGGAGCTATGAGCAGTTCTTC	CASSEGTSGSYEQFF
TRBV30	TRBD2	-	TRBJ2-2	TGTGCCTGGAGTGCCGGGACTAGCGGGAGGGATCCGAACACCGGGGAGCTGTTTTTT	CAWSAGTSGRDPNTGELFF
TRBV5-1	-	-	TRBJ2-5	TGCGCCAGCAGCGAATATAGCAGCGAGACCCAGTACTTC	CASSEYSSETQYF
TRBV30	-	-	TRBJ2-7	TGTGCCTGGAGAGGAGACCCTCTGGCCTACGAGCAGTACTTC	CAWRGDPLAYEQYF
TRBV5-1	TRBD1	-	TRBJ1-2	TGCGCCAGCAGCTGGGGACAGGGTGATGGCTACACCTTC	CASSWGQGDGYTF
TRBV25-1	-	-	TRBJ2-2	TGTGCCAGCAGTCCAATCACCGGGGAGCTGTTTTTT	CASSPITGELFF
TRBV7-6	-	-	TRBJ2-1	TGTGCCAGCAGCTTCCTTAGTAGGGAGCAGTTCTTC	CASSFLSREQFF
TRBV6-5	TRBD1	-	TRBJ2-3	TGTGCCAGCAGTTACGGACAGGGCTTAGATACGCAGTATTTT	CASSYGQGLDTQYF
TRBV5-6	-	-	TRBJ2-7	TGTGCCAGCAGCTTGGTCGGGCAGCGTTACGAGCAGTACTTC	CASSLVGQRYEQYF
TRBV27	TRBD1	-	TRBJ2-7	TGTGCCAGCAGTTTATTTGGACAGGGTCGCGAGCAGTACTTC	CASSLFGQGREQYF
TRBV25-1	-	-	TRBJ1-6	TGTGCCAGCAGTGACGGGTCACCCCTCCACTTT	CASSDGSPLHF
TRBV13	-	-	TRBJ1-2	TGTGCCAGCAGCTTAGGCAATCAGGCCCCTTTAATATCCTATGGCTACACCTTC	CASSLGNQAPLISYGYTF
TRBV5-5	-	-	TRBJ2-7	TGTGCCAGCAGCTTCGGTGCAGAAACCTACGAGCAGTACTTC	CASSFGAETYEQYF
TRBV5-1	TRBD1	-	TRBJ2-7	TGCGCCAGCAGCTGGACAGGGGGCTCCTACGAGCAGTACTTC	CASSWTGGSYEQYF
TRBV7-9	TRBD1	-	TRBJ2-7	TGTGCCAGCAGCTCACCGGACAGGGGGGGAGGTTACGAGCAGTACTTC	CASSSPDRGGGYEQYF
TRBV27	TRBD2	-	TRBJ2-7	TGTGCCAGCAGCTACGCTAGCGGCTCCTACGAGCAGTACTTC	CASSYASGSYEQYF
TRBV10-3	TRBD2	-	TRBJ2-3	TGTGCCATCAGGGGAAATTCGGGACTAACCACAGATACGCAGTATTTT	CAIRGNSGLTTDTQYF
TRBV6-6	-	-	TRBJ2-7	TGTGCCAGCAGTTACTCGGCGCAGGGCTACGAGCAGTACTTC	CASSYSAQGYEQYF
TRBV6-5	-	-	TRBJ1-4	TGTGCCAGCAGTTACGGCCAGACTAATGAAAAACTGTTTTTT	CASSYGQTNEKLFF
TRBV11-1	-	-	TRBJ2-1	TGTGCCAGCAGCTATCGAGTGGGCGACAGGCTTGTCAATGAGCAGTTCTTC	CASSYRVGDRLVNEQFF
TRBV19	TRBD1	-	TRBJ2-3	TGTGCCAGTATTGGGGGGGACAGGGGTGCAGATACGCAGTATTTT	CASIGGDRGADTQYF
TRBV6-1	TRBD1	-	TRBJ2-3	TGTGCCAGCAGTGAAATGGACAGGGGTCCATATACGCAGTATTTT	CASSEMDRGPYTQYF
TRBV5-6	-	-	TRBJ2-7	TGTGCCAGCAGCTTAGACAGAACCTACGAGCAGTACTTC	CASSLDRTYEQYF
TRBV2	TRBD1	-	TRBJ1-1	TGTGCCAAGGACAGGGGGCCTACGGCTTTCTTT	CAKDRGPTAFF
TRBV15	-	-	TRBJ1-4	TGTGCCACCAGCTCCCCAGATTTCGGCAGGGGTGGTGAAAAACTGTTTTTT	CATSSPDFGRGGEKLFF
TRBV7-9	-	-	TRBJ2-7	TGTGCCAGCAGCTTAGGGCGGGGAGTTGCCTACGAGCAGTACTTC	CASSLGRGVAYEQYF
TRBV28	TRBD1	-	TRBJ2-1	TGTGCCAGCAGCGCGGACAGGGGGCGGAATGAGCAGTTCTTC	CASSADRGRNEQFF
TRBV10-2	TRBD2	-	TRBJ2-7	TGCGCCAGCAGTGAGTCTAGCGGGGGGTTTTACGAGCAGTACTTC	CASSESSGGFYEQYF
TRBV27	-	-	TRBJ1-1	TGTGCCAGCAGTTTATTCGGGGCGAACACTGAAGCTTTCTTT	CASSLFGANTEAFF
TRBV2	-	once	TRBJ2-3	TGTGCCAGCAGTGAAGCGACTCGCTACACAGATACGCAGTATTTT	CASSEATRYTDTQYF
TRBV7-9	-	-	TRBJ2-3	TGTGCCAGCAGCCCGCGGGGAACAAGCACAGATACGCAGTATTTT	CASSPRGTSTDTQYF
TRBV6-6	-	-	TRBJ1-5	TGTGCCAGCAACCTATATAGCAATCAGCCCCAGCATTTT	CASNLYSNQPQHF
TRBV15	TRBD2	-	TRBJ2-7	TGTGCCACCAGGAAGCGGGGGGCCTCGAGCGAGCAGTACTTC	CATRKRGASSEQYF
TRBV4-3	-	once	TRBJ1-5	TGCGCCAGCAGCCAAGTTATCGACAGCGATCAGCCCCAGCATTTT	CASSQVIDSDQPQHF
TRBV9	TRBD2	-	TRBJ2-1	TGTGCCAGCAGCTACCAGCGGGGGACGGGCAATGAGCAGTTCTTC	CASSYQRGTGNEQFF
TRBV6-1	TRBD1	-	TRBJ2-7	TGTGCCAGCAGCGGGACAGCCTCCTACGAGCAGTACTTC	CASSGTASYEQYF
TRBV29-1	-	-	TRBJ1-4	TGCAGCGTGCAGACACTTGATGAAAAACTGTTTTTT	CSVQTLDEKLFF
TRBV27	TRBD2	-	TRBJ2-1	TGTGCCAGCAGTCCGCTAGCGGGGGGGCCTTTAGAGCAGTTCTTC	CASSPLAGGPLEQFF
TRBV7-9	TRBD1	-	TRBJ2-7	TGTGCCAGCAGCGATCACTATACAGGGGAGTACGAGCAGTACTTC	CASSDHYTGEYEQYF
TRBV27	-	few	TRBJ2-7	TGTGCCAGCAGTCCCGGATCCTACGAGCAGTACTTC	CASSPGSYEQYF
TRBV27	TRBD2	once	TRBJ2-7	TGTGCCAGCAGTTCCCGAGGGGGTAGCGGGAGGCCTCTCCATTCCGAGCAGTACTTC	CASSSRGGSGRPLHSEQYF
TRBV9	-	-	TRBJ1-2	TGTGCCAGCAGCGTAGCTAATTCGGTACGGGGGGCAGACTATGGCTACACCTTC	CASSVANSVRGADYGYTF
TRBV21-1	-	-	TRBJ2-7	TGTGCCAGCAGCAAAGTAAGGGCGCCCTACGAGCAGTACTTC	CASSKVRAPYEQYF
TRBV19	-	-	TRBJ1-1	TGTGCCAGTAGTATGGGGGGCACTGAAGCTTTCTTT	CASSMGGTEAFF
TRBV5-3	-	-	TRBJ1-2	TGTGCCAGAAGCGACCAGGGTGACCTCACCATTTTCTATGGCTACACCTTC	CARSDQGDLTIFYGYTF
TRBV5-6	TRBD1	-	TRBJ2-7	TGTGCCAGCAGCTTTTGGGACAGCTACGAGCAGTACTTC	CASSFWDSYEQYF